Shown below are 29 T cell receptor beta chains from a single sample sequenced in a study of T cells after yellow fever vaccination. TCRdb reprocessed the 5' RACE reads via MiXCR and lists one record per CDR3 protein. The top ten hold approximately 20% of the sample, which has some 320,000 distinct CDR3 sequences, around 4.3% seen once. The sequences come from PBMCs, collected 15 days after the yellow fever booster vaccination. The receptors here all came from a man aged 18 to 30 who received the YFV17D yellow fever vaccine.

This clonotype was counted a few times. J is TRBJ2-5 and V is TRBV2; D is unclear. The CDR3 contains 14 residues. Germline V gives CDR1 SNHLY, CDR2 FYNNEI. Deletions cut 6 bases from V and 3 bases from J, with 14 bases between. As DNA, the CDR3 is TGTGCCAGCAGGGCGACGCCAACCGAAGAGACCCAGTACTTC. Protein product: CASRATPTEETQYF.

The chain couples TRBV12-3 or TRBV12-4 to TRBJ2-5; 9 bases line up with TRBD2. CDR3 length equals 15 residues. J was trimmed by 5 bases and V by 3 bases; bases with no gene match: 7. CDR3 in DNA: TGTGCCAGCAGTTTGAGTAGCGGGGGAGGCGAGACCCAGTACTTC. This sequence encodes CASSLSSGGGETQYF.

V gene TRBV5-1 combines with J gene TRBJ1-1, with 8 positions matching TRBD1. Germline trimming cut 0 bases from V and 0 bases from J; bases unmatched to any gene: 4. This CDR3 spans 16 amino acids. CDR1 and CDR2 from the germline V gene are SGHRS and YFSETQ. The chain's CDR3 is CASSLAQTGVNTEAFF. Here the CDR3 DNA reads TGCGCCAGCAGCTTGGCCCAGACAGGGGTGAACACTGAAGCTTTCTTT. Full variable domain (rest looked up from reference TRBV5-1 and TRBJ1-1): KAGVTQTPRYLIKTRGQQVTLSCSPISGHRSVSWYQQTPGQGLQFLFEYFSETQRNKGNFPGRFSGRQFSNSRSEMNVSTLELGDSALYLCASSLAQTGVNTEAFFGQGTRLTVV.

The V gene is TRBV5-1, the J gene TRBJ1-1; D perhaps matches TRBD1 (6 bases). Between the trimmed V and J ends, which lost 0 bases and 10 bases, there was a span of 16 bases. The CDR3 loop spans 14 amino acids. Per the germline V gene, CDR1 is SGHRS and CDR2 is YFSETQ. The CDR3 nucleotides read TGCGCCAGCAGCTTGGGTTCTGGACAGTCGACAGCTTTCTTT. It is translated as CASSLGSGQSTAFF.

The chain employs TRBV10-3 and TRBJ1-5, with D uncertain. The CDR3 totals 12 residues. Germline-derived CDR1 and CDR2 are ENHRY and SYGVKD. With 4 bases removed from V and 5 bases from J, the gap between germline ends came to 6 bases. Written as DNA, the CDR3 is TGTGCCATCAGTGCCCCGGATCAGCCCCAGCATTTT. This sequence encodes CAISAPDQPQHF.

This clonotype was recorded many times. The rearrangement joins TRBV29-1 to TRBJ1-1; no clear D gene. The ends were cut back, 7 bases at V and 2 bases at J, with 5 bases in the middle. The CDR3 has 10 residues. CDR1 and CDR2 (germline): SQVTM, ANQGSEA. CDR3 amino acids: CSGLNTEAFF. The CDR3 DNA reads TGCAGCGGGCTAAACACTGAAGCTTTCTTT. Full variable domain (rest looked up from reference TRBV29-1 and TRBJ1-1): SAVISQKPSRDICQRGTSLTIQCQVDSQVTMMFWYRQQPGQSLTLIATANQGSEATYESGFVIDKFPISRPNLTFSTLTVSNMSPEDSSIYLCSGLNTEAFFGQGTRLTVV.

The gene calls are TRBV14 and TRBJ1-3; D unclear. The CDR3 consists of 15 residues. Germline V gives CDR1 SGHDN, CDR2 FVKESK. V lost 2 bases, J lost 0 bases, and 8 bases lay in between. CDR3 region: CASSQMSDSGNTIYF. Written as DNA, the CDR3 is TGTGCCAGCAGCCAAATGTCTGACTCTGGAAACACCATATATTTT. Using reference TRBV14 and TRBJ1-3 for the parts outside the CDR3, the full variable domain is EAGVTQFPSHSVIEKGQTVTLRCDPISGHDNLYWYRRVMGKEIKFLLHFVKESKQDESGMPNNRFLAERTGGTYSTLKVQPAELEDSGVYFCASSQMSDSGNTIYFGEGSWLTVV.

The chain employs TRBV7-3 and TRBJ1-1, with D unresolved. The CDR3 contains 14 residues. Between the trimmed V and J ends, which lost 4 bases and 3 bases, there was a span of 12 bases. Per germline, CDR1 SGHTA and CDR2 FQGTGA. The DNA for the CDR3 is TGTGCCAGCAGCTACCGGGCTGGGGACACTGAAGCTTTCTTT. Translation gives CASSYRAGDTEAFF.

A note on this clonotype: A single base separates this from a much larger clone, so it may be a read error. V is TRBV7-6 and J is TRBJ2-3, with D possibly TRBD2 on 6 matching bases. Germline lookup yields CDR1 SGHVS and CDR2 FNYEAQ. The CDR3 has 14 amino acids. The CDR3 loop is CASSSYAGTGTQYF. CDR3 sequence (DNA): TGTGCCAGCAGCTCCTACGCGGGAACAGGTACGCAGTATTTT.

This clonotype was seen a handful of times. The rearrangement joins TRBV20-1 to TRBJ1-2; tentatively, D is TRBD1 (6 bases). The V and J ends lost 5 bases and 0 bases respectively, with 13 bases between them. Germline CDR1 reads DFQATT; CDR2 reads SNEGSKA (reference sequence). This CDR3 spans 14 amino acids. The CDR3 DNA follows: TGCAGTGCTGCTTTGGGACACACTAACTATGGCTACACCTTC. Translating gives CSAALGHTNYGYTF.

This clonotype was found a few times. The chain has TRBV4-1 and TRBJ1-6; D is possibly TRBD1 (5 bases). The CDR3 is 16 residues long. The germline V and J ends were trimmed by 0 bases and 9 bases, with 15 bases remaining between them. The germline V gene encodes CDR1 MGHRA and CDR2 YSYEKL. This CDR3 is CASSQDPGLQISPLHF. Here the CDR3 DNA reads TGCGCCAGCAGCCAAGATCCGGGACTCCAGATTTCACCCCTCCACTTT.

This clonotype came up a few times. This CDR3 reads CASSQDWDGELFF. The DNA of the CDR3 is TGTGCCAGCAGCCAAGATTGGGACGGGGAGCTGTTTTTT. The chain joins TRBV3-2 to TRBJ2-2. TRBV3-2 is marked as a pseudogene. The CDR3 sequence is 13 residues long.

This clonotype was found many times. The chain employs TRBV7-9 and TRBJ2-3; 8 bases are shared with TRBD2. V shed 0 bases and J 4 bases; nucleotides not matched to a gene: 9. CDR1 and CDR2 from the germline V gene are SEHNR and FQNEAQ (reference sequence). The CDR3 covers 17 residues. CDR3 protein: CASSLAVGGGPADTQYF. The DNA for the CDR3 is TGTGCCAGCAGCTTAGCGGTCGGGGGGGGCCCCGCAGATACGCAGTATTTT.

This clonotype was observed at least ten times. The chain recombines TRBV7-2 with TRBJ1-2, with TRBD1 matching over 10 bases. Trimming removed 5 bases from V and 6 bases from J; junction bases left unmatched: 12. Germline CDR1 SGHTA, CDR2 FQGNSA. The CDR3 is 16 amino acids. Here the CDR3 DNA reads TGTGCCAGCAGCCGTCTCTTAGGGACAGGGGAGCATGGCTACACCTTC. Its translation: CASSRLLGTGEHGYTF. Full variable domain (missing parts from reference TRBV7-2 and TRBJ1-2): GAGVSQSPSNKVTEKGKDVELRCDPISGHTALYWYRQSLGQGLEFLIYFQGNSAPDKSGLPSDRFSAERTGGSVSTLTIQRTQQEDSAVYLCASSRLLGTGEHGYTFGSGTRLTVV.

This clonotype has a handful of counts. The chain recombines TRBV27 with TRBJ2-7; TRBD1 aligns across 9 bases. Losses at the gene ends were 4 bases for V and 4 bases for J; bases not matched to a gene: 8. Germline V gene lookup returns CDR1 MNHEY and CDR2 SMNVEV (reference sequence). There are 15 residues in the CDR3. DNA of the CDR3: TGTGCCAGCAGTTCCGCGGGACAGGGTTGGTACGAGCAGTACTTC. It codes for CASSSAGQGWYEQYF.

This clonotype occurred many times. The CDR3 DNA sequence: TGTGCCAGCAGCTTCGAGAGGGGATTTACGATGCAGTACTTC. This translates into CASSFERGFTMQYF. The chain employs TRBV7-2 and TRBJ2-7, with D possibly called TRBD1 or TRBD2 (5 bases each). Between the trimmed V and J ends, which lost 3 bases and 9 bases, there was a span of 18 bases. Germline V gives CDR1 SGHTA, CDR2 FQGNSA. The CDR3 runs to 14 residues.

The chain joins TRBV7-2 to TRBJ1-2; unclear D gene. The CDR3 is 12 residues long. Germline V CDR1 and CDR2: SGHTA, FQGNSA. The V end was cut by 5 bases, the J end by 4 bases, with 8 bases between. The CDR3 DNA is TGTGCCAGCAGCGGACTAGGCTATGGCTACACCTTC. Protein product: CASSGLGYGYTF.

This clonotype was counted between two and nine times. The chain uses TRBV5-6 and TRBJ1-1; D might be TRBD1 (5 bases). Germline CDR1 reads SGHDT; CDR2 reads YYEEEE. Trimming left V 4 bases short and J 0 bases short, with 13 bases between. This CDR3 region has 15 residues. CDR3: CASSNSGRVNTEAFF. The CDR3 nucleotides are TGTGCCAGCAGCAACTCGGGACGGGTGAACACTGAAGCTTTCTTT.

J is TRBJ2-1 and V is TRBV6-1; 13 bases are a match to TRBD2. There are 15 residues in the CDR3. CDR1 is MNHNS and CDR2 is SASEGT in the germline V gene. After removal of 6 bases from V and 5 bases from J, the junction contained 4 bases not matched to a gene. CDR3 sequence: CASRGGLAGDNEQFF. The CDR3 DNA reads as TGTGCCAGCAGAGGTGGACTAGCGGGGGACAATGAGCAGTTCTTC.

The table lists this clonotype with many counts. The rearrangement links TRBV10-1 to TRBJ2-3; 10 nucleotides align to TRBD2. J gave up 0 bases and V 0 bases, and 3 bases lay outside the gene matches. The CDR3 consists of 17 residues. The germline CDR1 and CDR2 sequences are WNHNN and SYGVQD (reference sequence). CDR3 sequence: CASSESAGGPSTDTQYF. CDR3 coding DNA: TGCGCCAGCAGTGAGTCAGCGGGGGGGCCTAGCACAGATACGCAGTATTTT.

This sequence joins TRBV2 and TRBJ2-3; no definite D call. Germline-derived CDR1 and CDR2 are SNHLY and FYNNEI. Trimming took off 7 bases at V and 0 bases at J, with 11 bases between the two ends. This CDR3 is 14 amino acids long. This chain's CDR3 is CASMDGPSTDTQYF. The DNA for the CDR3 is TGTGCCAGCATGGACGGGCCTAGCACAGATACGCAGTATTTT.

This clonotype was seen a few times. V gene TRBV7-2 combines with J gene TRBJ2-3; 11 positions agree with TRBD1. The germline V gene has CDR1 SGHTA and CDR2 FQGNSA. The CDR3 length is 16 residues. With 3 bases clipped from V and 5 bases from J, the junction kept 7 bases outside the gene matches. CDR3 DNA sequence: TGTGCCAGCAGCTTGGCTGGACAGGGGGCTGGAGATACGCAGTATTTT. This translates into CASSLAGQGAGDTQYF.

This clonotype was found a few times. This chain uses TRBV10-3 with TRBJ2-3; possibly TRBD2 for D (6 bases). The CDR3 is 15 amino acids. V lost 5 bases and J lost 6, with 18 bases in between. Per the germline V gene, CDR1 is ENHRY and CDR2 is SYGVKD. CDR3: CAISSSGTHGDTQYF. CDR3 DNA: TGTGCCATCAGTTCGTCCGGGACTCATGGGGATACGCAGTATTTT.

This clonotype was recorded many times. This sequence joins TRBV9 and TRBJ1-1, with TRBD1 matching 8 bases. Trimming at V came to 4 bases and at J to 3 bases, leaving 8 bases not matched to a gene. Germline V lookup: CDR1 SGDLS, CDR2 YYNGEE. This CDR3 has 15 residues. The CDR3 bases are TGTGCCAGCAGCCCCGACAGGGGTTGGGACACTGAAGCTTTCTTT. Protein product: CASSPDRGWDTEAFF.

In its sample, this clonotype was seen a few times. The rearrangement links TRBV4-3 to TRBJ1-2; tentative D call: TRBD1 (6 bases). The CDR3 sequence is 15 residues long. Trimming shortened V by 1 base and J by 5 bases, and 14 bases separated the two germline ends. Per the germline V gene, CDR1 is LGHNA and CDR2 is YSLEER. CDR3 protein: CASSQGNGQRYGYTF. Here the CDR3 DNA reads TGCGCCAGCAGCCAAGGCAATGGACAGAGATATGGCTACACCTTC.

There are a few counts of this clonotype. The V call is TRBV12-3 or TRBV12-4, the J call TRBJ2-2, with TRBD2 matching over 8 bases. The ends lost 10 bases at V and 5 bases at J; junction bases unmatched: 6. The CDR3 is 13 residues long. CDR3: CATHGGGTGELFF. The CDR3 DNA sequence: TGTGCCACCCACGGGGGGGGGACCGGGGAGCTGTTTTTT.

V and J are TRBV5-8 and TRBJ2-5; 9 nucleotides align to TRBD1. CDR3 length: 15 amino acids. The germline gives CDR1 SGHTS, CDR2 YDEGEE. V lost 5 bases to trimming and J lost 5 bases; unmatched junction nucleotides: 10. In nucleotides, the CDR3 is TGTGCCAGCAGACGGACAGGGGCGTTGGGGGAGACCCAGTACTTC. This translates into CASRRTGALGETQYF.

Concerning this clonotype itself: The likely explanation is a read error, given a far larger clone one base away. The rearrangement joins TRBV27 to TRBJ2-7, with 11 nucleotides matching TRBD1. The germline V gene has CDR1 MNHEY and CDR2 SMNVEV (reference sequence). This CDR3 is 14 amino acids long. The CDR3 DNA reads as TGTGCCAGCAGTCCCGGGACAGGGGGTTACGTGCAGTACTTC. Protein product: CASSPGTGGYVQYF.

This clonotype has only a few counts. J is TRBJ1-2 and V is TRBV20-1, with unresolved D. Trimming took 0 bases from V and 3 from J, leaving 14 bases between them. Germline V gene data show CDR1 as DFQATT and CDR2 as SNEGSKA (reference sequence). The CDR3 is 15 residues long. The CDR3, as DNA: TGCAGTGCTAGAGATTTCAGAGGGTCCTACTATGGCTACACCTTC. It is translated as CSARDFRGSYYGYTF.